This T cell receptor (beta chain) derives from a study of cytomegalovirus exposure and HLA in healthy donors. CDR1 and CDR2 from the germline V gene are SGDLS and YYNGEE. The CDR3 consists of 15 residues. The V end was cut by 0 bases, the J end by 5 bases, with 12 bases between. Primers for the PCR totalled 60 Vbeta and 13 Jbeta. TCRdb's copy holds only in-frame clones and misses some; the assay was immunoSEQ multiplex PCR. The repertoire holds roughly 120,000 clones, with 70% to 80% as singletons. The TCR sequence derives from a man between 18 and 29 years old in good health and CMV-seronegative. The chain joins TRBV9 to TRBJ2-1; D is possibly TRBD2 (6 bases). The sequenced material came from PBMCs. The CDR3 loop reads CASSVETGGDNEQFF. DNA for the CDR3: TGTGCCAGCAGCGTAGAGACTGGCGGGGACAATGAGCAGTTCTTC.